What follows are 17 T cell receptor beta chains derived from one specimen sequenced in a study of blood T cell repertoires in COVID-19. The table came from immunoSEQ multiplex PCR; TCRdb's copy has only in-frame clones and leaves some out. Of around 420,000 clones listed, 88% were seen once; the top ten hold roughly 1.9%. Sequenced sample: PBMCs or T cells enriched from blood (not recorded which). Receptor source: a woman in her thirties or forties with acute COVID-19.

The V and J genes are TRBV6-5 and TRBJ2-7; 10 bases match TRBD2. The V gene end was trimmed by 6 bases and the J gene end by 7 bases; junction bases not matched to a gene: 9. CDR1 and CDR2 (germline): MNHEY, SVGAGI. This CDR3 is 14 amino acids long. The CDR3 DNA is TGTGCCAGCAGGGTAGCGGGGGGCCGGGGAGAGCAGTACTTC. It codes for CASRVAGGRGEQYF.

The DNA for the CDR3 is TGTGCCAGCAAGTATATTCAGGGGTCCGATCAGCCCCAGCATTTT. Its protein is CASKYIQGSDQPQHF. V gene TRBV6-5 combines with J gene TRBJ1-5, with D perhaps TRBD1 (6 bases). The CDR3 runs to 15 residues. CDR1 is MNHEY, CDR2 SVGAGI, per germline. With 7 bases removed from V and 5 bases from J, the gap between germline ends came to 18 bases.

This CDR3 is CASSLASGGRSSYNEQFF. The DNA of the CDR3 is TGTGCCAGCAGCTTGGCTAGCGGGGGGCGGAGCTCCTACAATGAGCAGTTCTTC. The rearrangement links TRBV5-4 to TRBJ2-1; TRBD2 agrees at 11 bases. CDR1 SGHNT and CDR2 YYREEE come from the germline V gene (reference sequence). There are 18 residues in the CDR3. Unmatched junction bases numbered 5, after V lost 0 bases and J lost 0 bases.

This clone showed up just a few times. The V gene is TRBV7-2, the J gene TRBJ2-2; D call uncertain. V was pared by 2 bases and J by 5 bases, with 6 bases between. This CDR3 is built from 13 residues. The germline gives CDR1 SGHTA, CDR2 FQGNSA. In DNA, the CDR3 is TGTGCCAGCAGCTTATCCCTAACCGGGGAGCTGTTTTTT. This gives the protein CASSLSLTGELFF.

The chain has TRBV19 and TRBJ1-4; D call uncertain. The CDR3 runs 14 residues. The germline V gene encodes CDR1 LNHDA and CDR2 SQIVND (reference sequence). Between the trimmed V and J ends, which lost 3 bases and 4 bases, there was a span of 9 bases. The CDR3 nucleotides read TGTGCCAGTAGTATTCCGGGATATAATGAAAAACTGTTTTTT. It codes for CASSIPGYNEKLFF.

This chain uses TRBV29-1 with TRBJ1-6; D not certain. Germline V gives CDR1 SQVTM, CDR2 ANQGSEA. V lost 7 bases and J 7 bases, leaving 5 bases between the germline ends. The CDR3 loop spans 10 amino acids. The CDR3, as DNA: TGCAGCGCTAGAAATTCACCCCTCCACTTT. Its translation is CSARNSPLHF.

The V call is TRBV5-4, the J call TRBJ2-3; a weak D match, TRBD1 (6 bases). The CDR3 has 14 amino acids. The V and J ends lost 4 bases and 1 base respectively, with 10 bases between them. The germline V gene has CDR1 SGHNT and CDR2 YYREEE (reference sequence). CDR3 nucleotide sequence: TGTGCCAGCAGCCCAGGGGCACGCACAGATACGCAGTATTTT. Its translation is CASSPGARTDTQYF.

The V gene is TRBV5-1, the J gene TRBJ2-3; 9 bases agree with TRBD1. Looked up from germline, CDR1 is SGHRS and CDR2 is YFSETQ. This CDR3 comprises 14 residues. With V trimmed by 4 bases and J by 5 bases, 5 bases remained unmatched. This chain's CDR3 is CASSAQGAVDTQYF. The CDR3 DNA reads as TGCGCCAGCAGCGCACAGGGGGCTGTAGATACGCAGTATTTT.

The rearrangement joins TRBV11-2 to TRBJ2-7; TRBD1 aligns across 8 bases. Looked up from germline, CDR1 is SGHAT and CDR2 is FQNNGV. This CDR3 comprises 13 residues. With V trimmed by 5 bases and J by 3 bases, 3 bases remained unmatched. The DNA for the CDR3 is TGTGCCAGCAGCCCGGACAGGGACTACGAGCAGTACTTC. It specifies CASSPDRDYEQYF.

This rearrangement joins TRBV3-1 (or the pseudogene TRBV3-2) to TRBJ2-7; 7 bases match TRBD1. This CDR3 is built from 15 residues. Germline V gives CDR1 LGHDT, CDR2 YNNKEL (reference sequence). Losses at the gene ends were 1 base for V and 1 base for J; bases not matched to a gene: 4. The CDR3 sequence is CASSQVWDSSYEQYF. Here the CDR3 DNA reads TGTGCCAGCAGCCAAGTCTGGGACAGTTCCTACGAGCAGTACTTC.

CDR3: CASSRLAARYNEQFF. The CDR3 nucleotides are TGTGCCAGCAGCCGCCTAGCGGCGCGTTACAATGAGCAGTTCTTC. The chain joins TRBV5-6 to TRBJ2-1; TRBD2 agrees at 7 bases. CDR1 and CDR2 (germline): SGHDT, YYEEEE. With 4 bases clipped from V and 4 bases from J, the junction kept 8 bases outside the gene matches. The CDR3 spans 15 residues.

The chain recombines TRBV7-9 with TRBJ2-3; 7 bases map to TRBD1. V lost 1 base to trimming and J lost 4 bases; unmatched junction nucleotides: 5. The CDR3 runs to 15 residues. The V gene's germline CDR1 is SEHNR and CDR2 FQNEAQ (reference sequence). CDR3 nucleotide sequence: TGTGCCAGCAGCTTAGGACAGGGCAGTTCAGATACGCAGTATTTT. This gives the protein CASSLGQGSSDTQYF.

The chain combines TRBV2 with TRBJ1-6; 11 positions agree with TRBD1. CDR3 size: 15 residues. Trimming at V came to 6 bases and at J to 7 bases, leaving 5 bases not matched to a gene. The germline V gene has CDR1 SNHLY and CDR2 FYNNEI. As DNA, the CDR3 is TGTGCCAGCAGAGCCGGGACAGGGGGGAATTCACCCCTCCACTTT. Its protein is CASRAGTGGNSPLHF.

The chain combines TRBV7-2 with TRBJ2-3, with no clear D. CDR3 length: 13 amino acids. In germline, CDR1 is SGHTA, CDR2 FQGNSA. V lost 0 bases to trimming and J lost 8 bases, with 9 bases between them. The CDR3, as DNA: TGTGCCAGCAGCTTAGCGAATTCGGGTACGCAGTATTTT. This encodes CASSLANSGTQYF.

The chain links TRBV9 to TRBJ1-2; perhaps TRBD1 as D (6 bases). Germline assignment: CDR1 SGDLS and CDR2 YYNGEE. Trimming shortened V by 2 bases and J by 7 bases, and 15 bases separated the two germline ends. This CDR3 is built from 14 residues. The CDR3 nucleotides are TGTGCCAGCAGCGTCCAGGGGTTCGGAGCTGGCTACACCTTC. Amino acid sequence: CASSVQGFGAGYTF.

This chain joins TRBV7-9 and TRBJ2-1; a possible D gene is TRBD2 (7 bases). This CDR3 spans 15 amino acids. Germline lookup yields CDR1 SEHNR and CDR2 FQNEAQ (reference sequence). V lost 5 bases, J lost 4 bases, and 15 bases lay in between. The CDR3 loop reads CASSPRGAAYNEQFF. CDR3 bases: TGTGCCAGCAGCCCCCGGGGGGCGGCTTACAATGAGCAGTTCTTC.

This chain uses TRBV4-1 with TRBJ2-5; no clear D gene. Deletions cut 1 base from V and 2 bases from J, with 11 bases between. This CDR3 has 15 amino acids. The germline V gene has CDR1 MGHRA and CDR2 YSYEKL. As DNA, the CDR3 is TGCGCCAGCAGCCAAGCCACGGTGATACAAGAGACCCAGTACTTC. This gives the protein CASSQATVIQETQYF.